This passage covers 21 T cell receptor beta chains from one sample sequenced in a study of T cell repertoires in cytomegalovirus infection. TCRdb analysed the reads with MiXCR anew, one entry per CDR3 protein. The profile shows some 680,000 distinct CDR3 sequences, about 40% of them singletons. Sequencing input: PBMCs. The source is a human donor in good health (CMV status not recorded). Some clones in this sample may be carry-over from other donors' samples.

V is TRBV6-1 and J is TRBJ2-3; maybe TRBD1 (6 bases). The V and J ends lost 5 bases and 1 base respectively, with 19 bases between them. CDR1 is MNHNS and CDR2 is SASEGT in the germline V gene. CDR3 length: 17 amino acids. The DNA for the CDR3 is TGTGCCAGCAGTTACGGTATTCGGAGGACAGGCACAGATACGCAGTATTTT. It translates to CASSYGIRRTGTDTQYF.

As DNA, the CDR3 is TGTGCCAGCAGCCCCTCCGACAGCTATGGCTACACCTTC. Translated: CASSPSDSYGYTF. This chain connects TRBV11-2 to TRBJ1-2; possible D gene TRBD1, 5 bases. Trimming left V 5 bases short and J 4 bases short, with 11 bases between. The CDR3 is made up of 13 amino acids. Germline CDR1 reads SGHAT; CDR2 reads FQNNGV.

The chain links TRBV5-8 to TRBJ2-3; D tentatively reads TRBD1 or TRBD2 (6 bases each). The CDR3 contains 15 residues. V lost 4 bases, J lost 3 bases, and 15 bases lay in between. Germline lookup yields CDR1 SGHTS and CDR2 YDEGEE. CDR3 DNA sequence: TGTGCCAGCAGCCTCCGGAGGGGGGAGACAGATACGCAGTATTTT. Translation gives CASSLRRGETDTQYF.

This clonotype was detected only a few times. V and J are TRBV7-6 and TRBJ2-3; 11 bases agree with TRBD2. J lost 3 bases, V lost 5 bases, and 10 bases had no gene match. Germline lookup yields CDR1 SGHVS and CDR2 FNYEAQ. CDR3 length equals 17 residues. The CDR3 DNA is TGTGCCAGCAGCGACCCTAGCGGGGGGCCTTGGACAGATACGCAGTATTTT. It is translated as CASSDPSGGPWTDTQYF. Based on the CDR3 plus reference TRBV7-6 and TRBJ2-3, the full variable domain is GAGVSQSPRYKVTKRGQDVALRCDPISGHVSLYWYRQALGQGPEFLTYFNYEAQQDKSGLPNDRFSAERPEGSISTLTIQRTEQRDSAMYRCASSDPSGGPWTDTQYFGPGTRLTVL.

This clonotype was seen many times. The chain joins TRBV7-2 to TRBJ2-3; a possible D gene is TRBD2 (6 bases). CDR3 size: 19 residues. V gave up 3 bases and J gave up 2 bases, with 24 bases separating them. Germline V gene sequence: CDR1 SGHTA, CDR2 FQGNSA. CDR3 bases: TGTGCCAGCAGCTTCGAGAGGCCCTACTCGAGGAGGGCCACAGATACGCAGTATTTT. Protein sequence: CASSFERPYSRRATDTQYF.

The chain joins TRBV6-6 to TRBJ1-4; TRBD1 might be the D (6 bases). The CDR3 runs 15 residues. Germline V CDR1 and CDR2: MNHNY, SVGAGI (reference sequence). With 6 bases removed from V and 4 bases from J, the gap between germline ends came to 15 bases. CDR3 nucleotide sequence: TGTGCCAGCAGACGGGGGGGCGATGGTAATGAAAAACTGTTTTTT. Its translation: CASRRGGDGNEKLFF.

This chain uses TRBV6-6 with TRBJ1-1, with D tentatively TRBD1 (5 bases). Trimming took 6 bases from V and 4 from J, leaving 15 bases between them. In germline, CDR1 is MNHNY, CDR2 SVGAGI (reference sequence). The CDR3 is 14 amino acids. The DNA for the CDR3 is TGTGCCAGCAGCTTGGGGGGGACGAGCACTGAAGCTTTCTTT. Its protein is CASSLGGTSTEAFF.

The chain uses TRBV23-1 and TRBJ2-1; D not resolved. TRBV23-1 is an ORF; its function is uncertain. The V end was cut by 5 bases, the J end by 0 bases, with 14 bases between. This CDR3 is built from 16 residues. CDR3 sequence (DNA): TGCGCCAGCAGTGTCGGAAGTCCCTACTCCTACAATGAGCAGTTCTTC. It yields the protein CASSVGSPYSYNEQFF.

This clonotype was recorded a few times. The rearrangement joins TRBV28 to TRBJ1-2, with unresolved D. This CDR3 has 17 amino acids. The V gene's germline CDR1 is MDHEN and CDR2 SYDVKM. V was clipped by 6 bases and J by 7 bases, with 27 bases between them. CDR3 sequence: CASRSQAQRALGGGYTF. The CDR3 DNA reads TGTGCCAGCAGAAGTCAAGCACAGAGAGCATTGGGAGGTGGCTACACCTTC.

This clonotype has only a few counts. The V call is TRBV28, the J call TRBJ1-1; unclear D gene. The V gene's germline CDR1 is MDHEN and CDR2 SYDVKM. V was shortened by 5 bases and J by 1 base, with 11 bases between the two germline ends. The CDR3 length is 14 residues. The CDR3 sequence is CASSDITRNTEAFF. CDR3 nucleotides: TGTGCCAGCAGTGATATTACAAGGAACACTGAAGCTTTCTTT.

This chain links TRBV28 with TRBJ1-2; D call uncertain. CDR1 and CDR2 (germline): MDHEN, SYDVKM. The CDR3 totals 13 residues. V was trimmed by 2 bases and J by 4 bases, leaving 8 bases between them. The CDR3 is CASSLRVFYGYTF. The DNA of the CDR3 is TGTGCCAGCAGTTTAAGGGTTTTCTATGGCTACACCTTC.

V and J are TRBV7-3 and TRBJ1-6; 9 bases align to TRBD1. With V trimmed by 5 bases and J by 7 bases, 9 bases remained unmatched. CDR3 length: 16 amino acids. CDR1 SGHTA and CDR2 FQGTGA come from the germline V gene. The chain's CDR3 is CASSTGGRYNNSPLHF. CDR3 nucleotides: TGTGCCAGCAGCACAGGGGGCCGATACAACAATTCACCCCTCCACTTT.

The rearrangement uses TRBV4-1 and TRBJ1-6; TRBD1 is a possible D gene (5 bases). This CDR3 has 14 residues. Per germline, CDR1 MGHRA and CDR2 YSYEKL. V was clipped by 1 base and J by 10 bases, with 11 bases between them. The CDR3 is CASSQGPGGSPLHF. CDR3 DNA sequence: TGCGCCAGCAGCCAAGGCCCGGGGGGGTCACCCCTCCACTTT.

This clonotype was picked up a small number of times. This CDR3 is CSARDQRGQQETQYF. The CDR3 DNA reads as TGCAGTGCTAGAGATCAAAGGGGCCAACAAGAGACCCAGTACTTC. The chain joins TRBV20-1 to TRBJ2-5; D is perhaps TRBD1 (5 bases). The CDR3 contains 15 residues. From germline, CDR1 is DFQATT and CDR2 SNEGSKA (reference sequence). Trimming left V 0 bases short and J 2 bases short, with 13 bases between.

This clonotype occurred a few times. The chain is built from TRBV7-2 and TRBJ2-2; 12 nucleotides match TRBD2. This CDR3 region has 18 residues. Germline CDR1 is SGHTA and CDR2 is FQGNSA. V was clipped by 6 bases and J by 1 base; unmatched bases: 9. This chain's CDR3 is CASRPTSGSGGNTGELFF. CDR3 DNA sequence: TGTGCCAGCAGACCGACTAGCGGGAGTGGGGGGAACACCGGGGAGCTGTTTTTT.

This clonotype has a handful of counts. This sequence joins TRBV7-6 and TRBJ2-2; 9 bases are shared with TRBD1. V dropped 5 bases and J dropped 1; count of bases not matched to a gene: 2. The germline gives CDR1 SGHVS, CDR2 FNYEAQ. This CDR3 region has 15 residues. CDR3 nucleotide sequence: TGTGCCAGCAGCCCGGGACAGGGGAACACCGGGGAGCTGTTTTTT. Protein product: CASSPGQGNTGELFF.

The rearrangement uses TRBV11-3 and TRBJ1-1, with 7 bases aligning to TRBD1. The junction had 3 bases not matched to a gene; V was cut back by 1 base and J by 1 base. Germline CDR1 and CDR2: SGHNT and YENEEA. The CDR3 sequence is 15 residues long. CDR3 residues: CASSLGEGANTEAFF. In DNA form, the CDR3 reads TGTGCCAGCAGCTTAGGGGAGGGGGCGAACACTGAAGCTTTCTTT.

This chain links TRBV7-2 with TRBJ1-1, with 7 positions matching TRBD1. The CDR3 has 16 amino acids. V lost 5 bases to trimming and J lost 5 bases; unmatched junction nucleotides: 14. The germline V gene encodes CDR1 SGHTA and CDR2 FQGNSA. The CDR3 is CASSDKQTGMGTEAFF. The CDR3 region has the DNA TGTGCCAGCAGCGATAAACAGACAGGGATGGGAACTGAAGCTTTCTTT.

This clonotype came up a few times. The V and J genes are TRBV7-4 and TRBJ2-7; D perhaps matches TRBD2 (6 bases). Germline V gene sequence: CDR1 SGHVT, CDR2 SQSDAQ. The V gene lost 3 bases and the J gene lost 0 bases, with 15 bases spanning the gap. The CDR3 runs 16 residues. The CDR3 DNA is TGTGCCAGCAGCTTTCAAGAGACTAGTGCCTCCTACGAGCAGTACTTC. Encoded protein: CASSFQETSASYEQYF.

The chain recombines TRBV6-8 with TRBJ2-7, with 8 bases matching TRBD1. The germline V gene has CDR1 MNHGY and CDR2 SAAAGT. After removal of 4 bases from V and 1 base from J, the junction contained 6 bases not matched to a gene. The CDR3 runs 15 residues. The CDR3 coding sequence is TGTGCCAGCAGTTCCGACAGGGGCGCGTCCTACGAGCAGTACTTC. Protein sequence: CASSSDRGASYEQYF.

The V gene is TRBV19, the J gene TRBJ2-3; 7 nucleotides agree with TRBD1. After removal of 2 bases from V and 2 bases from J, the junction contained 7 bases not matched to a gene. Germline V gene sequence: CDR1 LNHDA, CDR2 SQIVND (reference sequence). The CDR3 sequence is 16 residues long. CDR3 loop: CASSIRPGQYTDTQYF. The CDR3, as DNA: TGTGCCAGTAGTATAAGGCCGGGACAGTACACAGATACGCAGTATTTT. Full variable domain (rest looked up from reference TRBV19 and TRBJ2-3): DGGITQSPKYLFRKEGQNVTLSCEQNLNHDAMYWYRQDPGQGLRLIYYSQIVNDFQKGDIAEGYSVSREKKESFPLTVTSAQKNPTAFYLCASSIRPGQYTDTQYFGPGTRLTVL.